These 30 T cell receptor beta chains came from one sample sequenced in a study of blood T cell repertoires in COVID-19. Assay: immunoSEQ multiplex PCR; the TCRdb copy retains only in-frame clones and omits some. Of over 7,000 clones in the sample, roughly 88% were seen once. The sequencing input was peripheral blood. The receptors come from a human donor in a cohort sampled during active COVID-19.

This sequence joins TRBV10-3 and TRBJ1-1; a weak D match, TRBD1 (6 bases). V dropped 6 bases and J dropped 1 base, with 24 bases sitting between them. Per the germline V gene, CDR1 is ENHRY and CDR2 is SYGVKD. This CDR3 contains 18 residues. CDR3 sequence: CAISELRGGAGENTEAFF. CDR3 bases: TGTGCCATCAGCGAACTTCGTGGGGGCGCCGGGGAGAACACTGAAGCTTTCTTT.

The V gene is TRBV19, the J gene TRBJ2-1; D is ambiguous. This CDR3 spans 12 amino acids. V dropped 2 bases and J dropped 10 bases, with 9 bases sitting between them. The germline CDR1 and CDR2 sequences are LNHDA and SQIVND (reference sequence). DNA of the CDR3: TGTGCCAGTAGTATATCGAGGTCCGAGCAGTTCTTC. It is translated as CASSISRSEQFF. Using reference TRBV19 and TRBJ2-1 for the parts outside the CDR3, the full variable domain is DGGITQSPKYLFRKEGQNVTLSCEQNLNHDAMYWYRQDPGQGLRLIYYSQIVNDFQKGDIAEGYSVSREKKESFPLTVTSAQKNPTAFYLCASSISRSEQFFGPGTRLTVL.

This rearrangement joins TRBV19 to TRBJ2-7; D may be TRBD2 (6 bases). Trimming took off 3 bases at V and 6 bases at J, with 9 bases between the two ends. From germline, CDR1 is LNHDA and CDR2 SQIVND (reference sequence). CDR3 size: 12 residues. The CDR3 bases are TGTGCCAGTAGTATTTGGGGAGGCGAGCAGTACTTC. Translation gives CASSIWGGEQYF.

V gene TRBV28 combines with J gene TRBJ1-5; TRBD1 matches 9 bases. CDR3 size: 14 residues. V lost 4 bases and J lost 7; bases outside the gene matches: 5. Germline V lookup: CDR1 MDHEN, CDR2 SYDVKM. The CDR3 nucleotides are TGTGCCAGCAGTTCACAGGGGGCAGGACAGCCCCAGCATTTT. It is translated as CASSSQGAGQPQHF.

This clone was observed once. The chain carries TRBV19 and TRBJ1-1; D unresolved. Germline V gene sequence: CDR1 LNHDA, CDR2 SQIVND (reference sequence). V dropped 5 bases and J dropped 6 bases, with 19 bases sitting between them. The CDR3 covers 15 residues. The CDR3 region is CASSSARLAAPEAFF. CDR3 sequence (DNA): TGTGCCAGTAGTTCCGCCCGACTTGCGGCACCTGAAGCTTTCTTT.

The chain combines TRBV30 with TRBJ2-1; TRBD2 matches 7 bases. Germline CDR1 and CDR2: GTSNPN and SVGIG (reference sequence). V dropped 2 bases and J dropped 9; count of bases not matched to a gene: 13. This CDR3 contains 15 residues. The CDR3 DNA is TGTGCCTGGAGTTTTAGCGGGCATATACTCTCTGAGCAGTTCTTC. This encodes CAWSFSGHILSEQFF.

V usage is TRBV28 and J usage is TRBJ2-7; 9 nucleotides line up with TRBD2. Trimming removed 1 base from V and 5 bases from J; junction bases left unmatched: 12. Germline CDR1 and CDR2: MDHEN and SYDVKM. The CDR3 contains 17 residues. The CDR3: CASSLFRAAGGSNEQYF. CDR3 sequence (DNA): TGTGCCAGCAGTTTATTTCGCGCGGCGGGAGGGTCAAACGAGCAGTACTTC.

V is TRBV4-1 and J is TRBJ2-7; 10 bases match TRBD2. CDR1 is MGHRA and CDR2 is YSYEKL in the germline V gene. J gave up 2 bases and V 0 bases, and 7 bases lay outside the gene matches. The CDR3 totals 17 residues. CDR3 protein: CASSQDFGLADTYEQYF. Written as DNA, the CDR3 is TGCGCCAGCAGCCAAGACTTCGGACTAGCGGATACCTACGAGCAGTACTTC.

The chain is built from TRBV28 and TRBJ2-1, with 13 positions matching TRBD2. CDR3 size: 19 residues. The germline V gene encodes CDR1 MDHEN and CDR2 SYDVKM. The ends lost 3 bases at V and 0 bases at J; junction bases unmatched: 8. The DNA for the CDR3 is TGTGCCAGCAGTTTCCGGACTAGCGGGAGTCACTACTCCTACAATGAGCAGTTCTTC. Translated, it gives CASSFRTSGSHYSYNEQFF.

The V call is TRBV27, the J call TRBJ2-7, with D maybe TRBD1 (6 bases). This CDR3 is 14 amino acids long. CDR1 is MNHEY, CDR2 SMNVEV, per germline (reference sequence). Trimming took off 0 bases at V and 5 bases at J, with 11 bases between the two ends. CDR3 DNA sequence: TGTGCCAGCAGTTTATCGGGACATCCCCACGAGCAGTACTTC. Its translation is CASSLSGHPHEQYF.

This chain connects TRBV6-5 to TRBJ2-2, with D perhaps TRBD1 (5 bases). Looked up from germline, CDR1 is MNHEY and CDR2 is SVGAGI. V lost 8 bases, J lost 1 base, and 5 bases lay in between. The CDR3 covers 12 residues. CDR3: CASGQNTGELFF. The DNA of the CDR3 is TGTGCCAGCGGACAGAACACCGGGGAGCTGTTTTTT.

The DNA for the CDR3 is TGTGCCAGCAGCCCGAGGGCCAACGAGCAGTACTTC. Encoded protein: CASSPRANEQYF. The V call is TRBV7-8, the J call TRBJ2-7; possible D gene TRBD2, 5 bases. The CDR3 has 12 residues. The V gene lost 5 bases and the J gene lost 5 bases, with 10 bases spanning the gap. Germline values: CDR1 SGHVS, CDR2 FQNEAQ.

The chain couples TRBV10-3 to TRBJ2-3; 8 bases align to TRBD2. This CDR3 comprises 17 residues. V shed 0 bases and J 2 bases; nucleotides not matched to a gene: 7. Germline V gives CDR1 ENHRY, CDR2 SYGVKD. The CDR3: CAISESRGARVTDTQYF. CDR3 sequence (DNA): TGTGCCATCAGTGAGTCGCGGGGGGCACGAGTCACAGATACGCAGTATTTT.

The chain combines TRBV5-6 with TRBJ1-2; D uncertain. This CDR3 spans 12 amino acids. Germline loops: CDR1 SGHDT, CDR2 YYEEEE. The V end was cut by 2 bases, the J end by 6 bases, with 8 bases between. DNA of the CDR3: TGTGCCAGCAGCTTAATTTCGGATGGCTACACCTTC. Protein sequence: CASSLISDGYTF.

This chain joins TRBV6-5 and TRBJ2-3; a possible D gene is TRBD2 (6 bases). Per the germline V gene, CDR1 is MNHEY and CDR2 is SVGAGI. This CDR3 spans 16 amino acids. V was shortened by 0 bases and J by 2 bases, with 12 bases between the two germline ends. CDR3: CASSYSAGTYTDTQYF. The DNA of the CDR3 is TGTGCCAGCAGTTACTCGGCCGGGACTTACACAGATACGCAGTATTTT.

The chain uses TRBV5-6 and TRBJ2-1; 7 nucleotides match TRBD2. J lost 2 bases, V lost 3 bases, and 11 bases had no gene match. Germline CDR1 and CDR2: SGHDT and YYEEEE. This CDR3 comprises 17 residues. The CDR3 here is CASSSAQGRETYNEQFF. CDR3 bases: TGTGCCAGCAGCTCCGCGCAAGGGCGGGAGACCTACAATGAGCAGTTCTTC. Looking up the rest from reference TRBV5-6 and TRBJ2-1 gives the full variable domain: DAGVTQSPTHLIKTRGQQVTLRCSPKSGHDTVSWYQQALGQGPQFIFQYYEEEERQRGNFPDRFSGHQFPNYSSELNVNALLLGDSALYLCASSSAQGRETYNEQFFGPGTRLTVL.

The chain links TRBV28 to TRBJ2-2, with a tentative D call TRBD1 (6 bases). Germline loops: CDR1 MDHEN, CDR2 SYDVKM. The CDR3 is 19 amino acids. V lost 5 bases, J lost 6 bases, and 28 bases lay in between. CDR3 residues: CASSLRLGMTGSPAGELFF. In nucleotides, the CDR3 is TGTGCCAGCAGTCTCAGACTCGGTATGACAGGTAGTCCTGCCGGGGAGCTGTTTTTT.

CDR3 sequence (DNA): TGTGCCAGCACCCCCGACAGGGTGATCAATGAGCAGTTCTTC. Its translation is CASTPDRVINEQFF. The rearrangement joins TRBV28 to TRBJ2-1, with 7 bases fitting TRBD1. Germline V CDR1 and CDR2: MDHEN, SYDVKM. The CDR3 covers 14 residues. Trimming at V came to 7 bases and at J to 6 bases, leaving 9 bases not matched to a gene.

The genes are TRBV3-1 (or the pseudogene TRBV3-2) and TRBJ1-5; 9 bases agree with TRBD1. Germline lookup yields CDR1 LGHDT and CDR2 YNNKEL (reference sequence). This CDR3 has 16 residues. The V segment lost 3 bases and the J segment 7 bases; nucleotides outside the gene matches: 10. The CDR3 here is CASSHWTGDGVQPQHF. The DNA for the CDR3 is TGTGCCAGCAGCCATTGGACAGGGGATGGGGTCCAGCCCCAGCATTTT.

The CDR3 nucleotides are TGTGCCAGCAGCCTTTACCCGGGGGACTGGCGCACCGGGGAGCTGTTTTTT. It yields the protein CASSLYPGDWRTGELFF. This sequence joins TRBV4-2 and TRBJ2-2; a weak D match, TRBD2 (6 bases). The CDR3 length is 17 residues. Per germline, CDR1 LGHNA and CDR2 YNFKEQ. The V end was cut by 4 bases, the J end by 4 bases, with 19 bases between.

This clone occurred once. J is TRBJ1-3 and V is TRBV7-9, with TRBD1 as a possible D gene (6 bases). V gave up 1 base and J gave up 0 bases, with 7 bases separating them. Per the germline V gene, CDR1 is SEHNR and CDR2 is FQNEAQ (reference sequence). The CDR3 totals 15 residues. The CDR3 coding sequence is TGTGCCAGCAGCTTAGACAGGGACTCTGGAAACACCATATATTTT. Protein: CASSLDRDSGNTIYF.

CDR3 nucleotides: TGTGCCAGCAGTTTGGGCCACGCCCAAGAGACCCAGTACTTC. Encoded protein: CASSLGHAQETQYF. The V gene is TRBV28, the J gene TRBJ2-5; no definite D call. The CDR3 has 14 residues. V lost 3 bases to trimming and J lost 1 base, with 9 bases between them. Germline values: CDR1 MDHEN, CDR2 SYDVKM. The variable domain in full, completed from reference TRBV28 and TRBJ2-5, reads DVKVTQSSRYLVKRTGEKVFLECVQDMDHENMFWYRQDPGLGLRLIYFSYDVKMKEKGDIPEGYSVSREKKERFSLILESASTNQTSMYLCASSLGHAQETQYFGPGTRLLVL.

V usage is TRBV3-1 (or the pseudogene TRBV3-2) and J usage is TRBJ2-3, with 10 positions matching TRBD1. V lost 5 bases, J lost 4 bases, and 6 bases stayed unmatched. Germline values: CDR1 LGHDT, CDR2 YNNKEL (reference sequence). The CDR3 contains 15 residues. In nucleotides, the CDR3 is TGTGCCAGCAGCTATCCCGGGACAGGGGCAGATACGCAGTATTTT. It encodes CASSYPGTGADTQYF.

The rearrangement links TRBV6-5 to TRBJ2-5; D is perhaps TRBD2 (5 bases). Germline V gene data show CDR1 as MNHEY and CDR2 as SVGAGI. This CDR3 comprises 15 residues. Trimming stripped 5 bases from V and 9 bases from J, with 22 bases between. The DNA for the CDR3 is TGTGCCAGCAGTCCCCTCACCGGGATCGATGGGGCCCAGTACTTC. It specifies CASSPLTGIDGAQYF.

This chain links TRBV6-5 with TRBJ2-5, with D tentatively TRBD1 (7 bases). The CDR3 is 15 amino acids. V was shortened by 6 bases and J by 2 bases, with 16 bases between the two germline ends. Germline V lookup: CDR1 MNHEY, CDR2 SVGAGI. The CDR3 here is CASSDGGQIQETQYF. The CDR3 DNA is TGTGCCAGCAGCGACGGGGGACAGATACAAGAGACCCAGTACTTC.

The V gene is TRBV21-1, the J gene TRBJ1-4; the D segment call TRBD1 is taken from the table without a DNA check. TRBV21-1 is classified as a pseudogene. The CDR3 spans 14 residues. Here the CDR3 DNA reads TGTGCCAGCAGCAAAGGATGGGGACAGGAAAAACTGTTTTTT. Translating it yields CASSKGWGQEKLFF.

This rearrangement joins TRBV13 to TRBJ2-7; 8 bases are shared with TRBD2. V shed 1 base, J shed 3 bases, and the junction held 5 bases outside the gene matches. The germline V gene encodes CDR1 PRHDT and CDR2 FYEKMQ (reference sequence). The CDR3 has 15 residues. The CDR3 coding sequence is TGTGCCAGCAGCTTAGAGAGGACTAGCAGCTACGAGCAGTACTTC. This gives the protein CASSLERTSSYEQYF.

This chain connects TRBV19 to TRBJ1-1; D gene ambiguous. V gave up 6 bases and J gave up 4 bases, with 15 bases separating them. The germline CDR1 and CDR2 sequences are LNHDA and SQIVND (reference sequence). This CDR3 spans 14 amino acids. The CDR3 DNA sequence: TGTGCCAGTAGCCCTCGGGAGGGCAGCACTGAAGCTTTCTTT. Its translation: CASSPREGSTEAFF.

This chain links TRBV19 with TRBJ2-3; 8 nucleotides align to TRBD1. With 5 bases clipped from V and 10 bases from J, the junction kept 17 bases outside the gene matches. This CDR3 has 16 residues. The germline V gene has CDR1 LNHDA and CDR2 SQIVND (reference sequence). The CDR3 bases are TGTGCCAGTAGTGTCGGGACAGGCCTAGCCGATGGGGCGCAGTATTTT. This translates into CASSVGTGLADGAQYF.

This rearrangement joins TRBV11-1 to TRBJ2-1, with D perhaps TRBD1 (5 bases). V was pared by 5 bases and J by 4 bases, with 12 bases between. CDR1 is SGHAT and CDR2 is FQDESV in the germline V gene (reference sequence). CDR3 length: 14 amino acids. The CDR3 DNA reads TGTGCCAGCAGCCCGTACGACAGTTACAATGAGCAGTTCTTC. It is translated as CASSPYDSYNEQFF.